The T cell receptor beta chain under discussion was sequenced for a study of cytomegalovirus exposure and HLA in healthy donors. PCR was performed using 60 Vbeta and 13 Jbeta primers. Only in-frame clones appear in the TCRdb table, and some are missing; sequencing was by immunoSEQ multiplex PCR. The sample yields some 150,000 clones, around 84% seen once. Germline V gene data show CDR1 as MNHEY and CDR2 as SMNVEV (reference sequence). CDR3 length: 14 residues. The J segment lost 7 bases and the V segment lost 4 bases, leaving 7 bases of the junction unmatched. The receptor was isolated from a man aged 50 to 60 in good health and CMV-seronegative. The chain employs TRBV27 and TRBJ2-3, with 8 positions matching TRBD1. The sequenced sample consisted of PBMCs. CDR3 amino acids: CASSSGGSLYTQYF. The CDR3 coding sequence is TGTGCCAGCAGTTCAGGGGGCAGCCTATATACGCAGTATTTT.